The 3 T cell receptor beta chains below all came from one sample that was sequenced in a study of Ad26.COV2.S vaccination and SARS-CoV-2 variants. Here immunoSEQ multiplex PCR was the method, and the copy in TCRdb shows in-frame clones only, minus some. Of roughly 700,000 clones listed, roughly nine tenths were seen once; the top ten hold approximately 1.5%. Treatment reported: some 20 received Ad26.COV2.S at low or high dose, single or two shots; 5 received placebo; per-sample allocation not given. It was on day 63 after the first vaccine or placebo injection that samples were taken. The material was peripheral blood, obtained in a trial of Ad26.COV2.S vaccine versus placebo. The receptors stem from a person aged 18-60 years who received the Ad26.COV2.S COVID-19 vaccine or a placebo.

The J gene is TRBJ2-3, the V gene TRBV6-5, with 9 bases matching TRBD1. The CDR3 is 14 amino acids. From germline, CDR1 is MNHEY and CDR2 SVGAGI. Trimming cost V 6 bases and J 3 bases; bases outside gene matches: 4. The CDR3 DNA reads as TGTGCCAGCAGGATGGGACAGGGAACAGATACGCAGTATTTT. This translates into CASRMGQGTDTQYF.

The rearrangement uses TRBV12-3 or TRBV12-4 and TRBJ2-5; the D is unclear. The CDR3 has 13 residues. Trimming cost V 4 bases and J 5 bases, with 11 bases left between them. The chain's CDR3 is CASSSWARETQYF. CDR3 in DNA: TGTGCCAGCAGTTCCTGGGCCCGTGAGACCCAGTACTTC.

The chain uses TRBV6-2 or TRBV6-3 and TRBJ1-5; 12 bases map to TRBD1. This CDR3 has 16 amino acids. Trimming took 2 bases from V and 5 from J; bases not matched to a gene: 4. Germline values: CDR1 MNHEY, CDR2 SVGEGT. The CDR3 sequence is CASSYVRDRGHQPQHF. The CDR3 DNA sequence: TGTGCCAGCAGTTACGTCCGGGACAGGGGGCATCAGCCCCAGCATTTT.